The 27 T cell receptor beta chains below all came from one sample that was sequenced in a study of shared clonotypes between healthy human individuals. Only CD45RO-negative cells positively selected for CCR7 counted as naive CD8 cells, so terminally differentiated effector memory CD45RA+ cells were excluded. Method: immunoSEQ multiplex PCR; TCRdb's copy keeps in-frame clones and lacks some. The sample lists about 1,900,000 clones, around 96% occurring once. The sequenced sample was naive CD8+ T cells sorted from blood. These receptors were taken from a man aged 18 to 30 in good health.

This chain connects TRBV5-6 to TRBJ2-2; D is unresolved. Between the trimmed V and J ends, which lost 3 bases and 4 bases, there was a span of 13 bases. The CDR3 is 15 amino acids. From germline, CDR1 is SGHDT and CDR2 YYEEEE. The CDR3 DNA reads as TGTGCCAGCAGCTCAATTGACGGTTTCACCGGGGAGCTGTTTTTT. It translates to CASSSIDGFTGELFF.

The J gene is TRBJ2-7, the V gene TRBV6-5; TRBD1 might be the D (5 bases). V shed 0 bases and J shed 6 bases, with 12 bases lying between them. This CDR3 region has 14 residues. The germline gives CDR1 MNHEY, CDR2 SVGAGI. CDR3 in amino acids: CASSYSRQTGEQYF. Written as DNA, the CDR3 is TGTGCCAGCAGTTACTCGAGACAGACGGGCGAGCAGTACTTC.

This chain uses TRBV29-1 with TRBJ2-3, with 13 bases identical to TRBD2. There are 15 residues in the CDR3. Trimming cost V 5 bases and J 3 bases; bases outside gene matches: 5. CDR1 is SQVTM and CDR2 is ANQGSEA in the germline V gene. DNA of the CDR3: TGCAGCGTTCCGGGGACTAGCGGGAAGACAGATACGCAGTATTTT. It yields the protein CSVPGTSGKTDTQYF.

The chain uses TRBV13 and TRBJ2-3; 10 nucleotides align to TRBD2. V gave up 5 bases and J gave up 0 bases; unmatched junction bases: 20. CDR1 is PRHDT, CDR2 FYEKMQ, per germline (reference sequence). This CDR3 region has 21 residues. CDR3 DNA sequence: TGTGCCAGCAGCCTAGAGACCGTGGGGACTAGCGAGTCACCTAGCACAGATACGCAGTATTTT. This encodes CASSLETVGTSESPSTDTQYF.

The CDR3 loop reads CASSLIYGNYGYTF. CDR3 sequence (DNA): TGTGCCAGCAGTTTAATCTACGGAAACTATGGCTACACCTTC. This chain joins TRBV27 and TRBJ1-2; the D is unclear. Germline CDR1 is MNHEY and CDR2 is SMNVEV (reference sequence). This CDR3 is 14 amino acids long. Trimming removed 2 bases from V and 2 bases from J, with 9 bases in between.

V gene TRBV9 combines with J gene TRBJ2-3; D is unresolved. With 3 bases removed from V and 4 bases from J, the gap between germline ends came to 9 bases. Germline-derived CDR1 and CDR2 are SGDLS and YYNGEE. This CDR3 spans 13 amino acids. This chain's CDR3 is CASSDPMADTQYF. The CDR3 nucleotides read TGTGCCAGCAGCGACCCTATGGCAGATACGCAGTATTTT.

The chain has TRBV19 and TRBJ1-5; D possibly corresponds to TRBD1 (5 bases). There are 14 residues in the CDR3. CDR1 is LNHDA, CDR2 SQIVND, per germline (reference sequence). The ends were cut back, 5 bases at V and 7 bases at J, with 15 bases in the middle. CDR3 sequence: CASSPTGGGQPQHF. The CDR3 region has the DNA TGTGCCAGTAGTCCCACGGGGGGGGGACAGCCCCAGCATTTT.

The CDR3 here is CACPDRGAGANVLTF. The CDR3 DNA reads TGTGCCTGCCCAGACAGGGGTGCTGGGGCCAACGTCCTGACTTTC. The chain is built from TRBV30 and TRBJ2-6; 8 bases line up with TRBD1. Germline loops: CDR1 GTSNPN, CDR2 SVGIG (reference sequence). V shed 6 bases, J shed 2 bases, and the junction held 6 bases outside the gene matches. This CDR3 spans 15 amino acids.

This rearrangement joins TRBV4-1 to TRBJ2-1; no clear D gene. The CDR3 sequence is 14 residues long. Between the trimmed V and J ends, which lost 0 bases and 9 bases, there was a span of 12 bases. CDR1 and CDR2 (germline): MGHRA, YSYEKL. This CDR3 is CASSQEATMSEQFF. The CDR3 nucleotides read TGCGCCAGCAGCCAAGAGGCGACAATGAGTGAGCAGTTCTTC.

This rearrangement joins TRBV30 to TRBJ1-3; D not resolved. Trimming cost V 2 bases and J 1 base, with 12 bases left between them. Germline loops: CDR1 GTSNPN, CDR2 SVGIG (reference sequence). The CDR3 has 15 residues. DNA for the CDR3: TGTGCCTGGAGTATTCTACCCAGATCTGGAAACACCATATATTTT. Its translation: CAWSILPRSGNTIYF.

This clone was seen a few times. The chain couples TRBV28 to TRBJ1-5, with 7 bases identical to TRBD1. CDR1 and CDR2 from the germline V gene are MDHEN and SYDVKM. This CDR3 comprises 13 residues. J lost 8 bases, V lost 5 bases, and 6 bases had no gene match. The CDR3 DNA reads TGTGCCAGCAGTAGACAGGGTGTTGAGCCCCAGCATTTT. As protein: CASSRQGVEPQHF.

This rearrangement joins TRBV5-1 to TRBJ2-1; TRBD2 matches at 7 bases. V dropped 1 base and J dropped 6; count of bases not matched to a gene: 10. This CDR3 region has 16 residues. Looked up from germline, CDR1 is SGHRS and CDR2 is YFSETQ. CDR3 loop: CASSLLGLESLNEQFF. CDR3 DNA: TGCGCCAGCAGCTTGCTCGGACTAGAGTCCCTCAATGAGCAGTTCTTC. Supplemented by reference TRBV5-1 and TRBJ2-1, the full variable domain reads KAGVTQTPRYLIKTRGQQVTLSCSPISGHRSVSWYQQTPGQGLQFLFEYFSETQRNKGNFPGRFSGRQFSNSRSEMNVSTLELGDSALYLCASSLLGLESLNEQFFGPGTRLTVL.

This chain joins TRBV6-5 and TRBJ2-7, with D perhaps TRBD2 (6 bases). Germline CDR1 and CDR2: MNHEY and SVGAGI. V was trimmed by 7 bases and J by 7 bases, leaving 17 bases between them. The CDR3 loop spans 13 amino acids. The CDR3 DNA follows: TGTGCCAGCACGGTAACTAGGGCGGGGGAGCAGTACTTC. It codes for CASTVTRAGEQYF.

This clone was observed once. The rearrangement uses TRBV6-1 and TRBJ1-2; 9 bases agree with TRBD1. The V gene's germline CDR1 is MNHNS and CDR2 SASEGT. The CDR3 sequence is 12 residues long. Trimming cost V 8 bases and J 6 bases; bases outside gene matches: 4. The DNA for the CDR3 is TGTGCCAGCCGGACAGGGGAGAATGGCTACACCTTC. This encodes CASRTGENGYTF.

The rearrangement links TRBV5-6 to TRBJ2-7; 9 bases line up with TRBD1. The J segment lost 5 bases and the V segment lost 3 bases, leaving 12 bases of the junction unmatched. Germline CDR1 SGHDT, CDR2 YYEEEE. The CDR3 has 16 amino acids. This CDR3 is CASSSVTGGWWNEQYF. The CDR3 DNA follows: TGTGCCAGCAGCTCGGTAACAGGGGGCTGGTGGAACGAGCAGTACTTC.

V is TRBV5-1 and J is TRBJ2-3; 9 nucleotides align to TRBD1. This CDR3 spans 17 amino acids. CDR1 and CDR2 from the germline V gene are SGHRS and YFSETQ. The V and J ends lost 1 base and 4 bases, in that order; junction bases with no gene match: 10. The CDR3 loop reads CASSLYYRDRDPDTQYF. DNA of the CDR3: TGCGCCAGCAGCTTGTATTACCGGGACAGGGACCCAGATACGCAGTATTTT.

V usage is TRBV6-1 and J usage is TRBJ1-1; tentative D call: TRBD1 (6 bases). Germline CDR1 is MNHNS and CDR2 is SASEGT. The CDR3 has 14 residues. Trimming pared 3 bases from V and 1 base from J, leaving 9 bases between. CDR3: CASSDWTANTEAFF. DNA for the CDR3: TGTGCCAGCAGTGATTGGACAGCGAACACTGAAGCTTTCTTT.

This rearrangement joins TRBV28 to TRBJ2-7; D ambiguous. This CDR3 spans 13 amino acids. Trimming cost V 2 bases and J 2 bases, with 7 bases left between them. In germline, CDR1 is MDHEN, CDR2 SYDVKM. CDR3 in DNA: TGTGCCAGCAGTTTACACGTAACCTACGAGCAGTACTTC. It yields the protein CASSLHVTYEQYF.

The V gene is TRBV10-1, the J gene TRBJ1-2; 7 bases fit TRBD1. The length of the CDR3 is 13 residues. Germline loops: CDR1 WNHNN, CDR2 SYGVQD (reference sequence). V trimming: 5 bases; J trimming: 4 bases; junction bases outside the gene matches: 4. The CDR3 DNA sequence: TGCGCCAGCAGTACAGGGGTGGTCTATGGCTACACCTTC. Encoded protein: CASSTGVVYGYTF.

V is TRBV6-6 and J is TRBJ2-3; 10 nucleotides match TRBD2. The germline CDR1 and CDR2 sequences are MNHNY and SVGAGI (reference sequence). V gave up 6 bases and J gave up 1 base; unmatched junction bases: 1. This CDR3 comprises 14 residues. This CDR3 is CASRGTSGTDTQYF. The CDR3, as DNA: TGTGCCAGCAGGGGGACTAGCGGCACAGATACGCAGTATTTT.

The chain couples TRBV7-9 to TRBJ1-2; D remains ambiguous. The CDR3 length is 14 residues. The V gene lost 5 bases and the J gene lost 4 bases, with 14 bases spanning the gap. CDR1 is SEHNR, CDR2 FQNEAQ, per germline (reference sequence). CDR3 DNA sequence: TGTGCCAGCAGCATAACAGAGGAGGCCTATGGCTACACCTTC. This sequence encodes CASSITEEAYGYTF.

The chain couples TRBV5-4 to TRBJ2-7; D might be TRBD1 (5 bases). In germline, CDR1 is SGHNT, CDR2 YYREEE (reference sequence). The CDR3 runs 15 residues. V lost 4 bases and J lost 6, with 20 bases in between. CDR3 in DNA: TGTGCCAGCAGCCCACAAGGGGCAGGCACTCCCGAGCAGTACTTC. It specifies CASSPQGAGTPEQYF.

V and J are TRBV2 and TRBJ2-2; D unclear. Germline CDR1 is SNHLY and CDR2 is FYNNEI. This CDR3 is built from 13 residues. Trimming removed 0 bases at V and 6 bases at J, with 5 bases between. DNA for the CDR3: TGTGCCAGCAGTGAAGCGCTTCCCGGGGAGCTGTTTTTT. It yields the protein CASSEALPGELFF.

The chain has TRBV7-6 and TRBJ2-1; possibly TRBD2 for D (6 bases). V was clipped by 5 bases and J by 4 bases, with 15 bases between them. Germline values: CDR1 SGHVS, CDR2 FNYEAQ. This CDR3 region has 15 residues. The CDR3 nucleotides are TGTGCCAGCAGCCCTCTAGCGACAGCTTACAATGAGCAGTTCTTC. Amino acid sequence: CASSPLATAYNEQFF.

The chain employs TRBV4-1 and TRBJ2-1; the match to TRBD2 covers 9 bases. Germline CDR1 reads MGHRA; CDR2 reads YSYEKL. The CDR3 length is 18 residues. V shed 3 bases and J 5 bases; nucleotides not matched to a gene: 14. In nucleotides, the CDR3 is TGCGCCAGCAGCCAGGACCCGTTAGCGGGGGTAGGGAACAATGAGCAGTTCTTC. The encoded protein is CASSQDPLAGVGNNEQFF.

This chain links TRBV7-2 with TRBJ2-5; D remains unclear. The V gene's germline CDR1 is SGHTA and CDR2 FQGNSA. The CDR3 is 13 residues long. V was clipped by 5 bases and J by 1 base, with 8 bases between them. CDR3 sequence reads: CASSPQRQETQYF. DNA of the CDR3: TGTGCCAGCAGCCCACAACGCCAAGAGACCCAGTACTTC.

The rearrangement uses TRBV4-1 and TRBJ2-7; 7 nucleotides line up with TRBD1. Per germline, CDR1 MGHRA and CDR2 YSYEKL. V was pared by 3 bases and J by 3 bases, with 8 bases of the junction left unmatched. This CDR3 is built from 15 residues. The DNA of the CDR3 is TGCGCCAGCAGCCAGCGGCCGACAGGGCTCTACGAGCAGTACTTC. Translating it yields CASSQRPTGLYEQYF.